This T cell receptor (beta chain) came from a study of T cell clonality in common variable immunodeficiency (dated by TCRdb to between 2015 and 2016). In its sample, this clone was seen many times. Its cognate antigen has yet to be identified. Read sequence stops 3 residues before the CDR3 end, and the germline J gene provides the missing end. Most CVID patients and most healthy controls were of Caucasian heritage. Heparinized peripheral whole blood samples of 5 to 8 ml were collected from each donor. Genomic DNA from adults with common variable immune deficiency (CVID) and from healthy adult controls was used to sequence TCRbeta CDR3 repertoires. There were about 22 healthy adult volunteers in the control group (around twelve female and ten or so male), ranging in age from about 23 to 66 years, with a mean age of roughly 35. To isolate peripheral blood mononuclear cells, diluted blood was subjected to density centrifugation over Hypaque 1077 or Ficoll-Paque. Genomic DNA was extracted from unsorted mononuclear cells by Qiagen column purification or by a centrifugation-based method.

From cysteine to phenylalanine, the CDR3 is 16 amino acids long. Shown are 39 bases from within the CDR3, in frame from base 1. V and J are trimmed by 0 bases and 0 bases, and the gene matches miss 4 bases of the junction. CDR1 and CDR2 are drawn from the germline V gene: SGHRS, YFSETQ. The study at large found these results: TCRbeta clonality was higher in CVID subjects than in healthy controls (t-test p = 0.018), and the increase was most characteristic of about a third of subjects. Despite equal DNA input, controls averaged roughly 80,000 unique sequences per sample versus about 32,000 in CVID samples. Reportedly, TCRbeta sequences from CVID had fewer deletions and N-nucleotide insertions, and highly modified clones with 13 or more V deletions were absent from CVID. Patient heterogeneity within the CVID cohort put limits on correlating repertoire features with clinical complications. The authors noted that sequencing repertoires of T cell subpopulations would be needed to clarify what caused the increased clonality in CVID. CVID subjects shared fewer TCRbeta clones with each other than healthy controls did (p < 0.0001).

For sequencing input, CVID and control samples contributed equivalent amounts of genomic DNA. For every sample, a 60 bp segment covering the rearranged TCRbeta CDR3 region was amplified and then sequenced. The immunoSEQ assay, a bias-corrected multiplex PCR combined with high-throughput sequencing, was used for TCRbeta amplification. The study's processing was this. Every unique nucleotide sequence was considered a clone and was annotated with V, D and J genes, copy number and frequency. Sequences were labeled productive if in frame, and non-productive if out of frame or containing stop codons. As previously described, clonality was computed from Shannon's entropy. The predicted amino acid sequences of productive clones were used to derive the mean CDR3 Kyte-Doolittle hydropathy. Hierarchical clustering of scaled V gene usage was performed with the R hclust function using Manhattan distance and complete linkage. To assess clone sharing by CDR3 amino acid sequence, 12 repertoires per group were resampled over 100 rounds. Repertoires were searched for approximately 70 published EBV-specific and nearly 250 published CMV-specific TCRbeta sequences. A couple of CVID samples that yielded fewer than 10,000 sequences were excluded from the analysis, so 40 to 50 CVID repertoires were retained. TCRdb obtained this table from immuneACCESS and retained in-frame rearrangements with V and J assigned. These tables miss some clones; where compared with another copy, unresolved V genes account for less than half of the shortfall, and the remainder is unexplained. The V and J calls and the clone size are those of that table, but D and trimming were determined from the DNA. In this sample the table shows 50,000 to 60,000 clones, and no singletons are among them. The ten largest clones capture 5.4% of the sample.

The chain employs TRBV5-1 and TRBJ2-7, with 9 bases in between that match TRBD2. The receptor was isolated from a person aged 18 to 75 in good health. Sequencing was carried out using peripheral blood mononuclear cells. For the CDR3, the sequence is CASSLGTSVSSYEQYF. Incomplete CDR3 DNA: TGCGCCAGCAGCTTGGGGACTAGCGTGAGCTCCTACGAG.